This TCR beta chain came from a study of molecular identifiers for immune sequencing clone quantification. MiXCR was run by TCRdb on the PCR reads, yielding one entry per CDR3 protein. The repertoire holds under 650,000 distinct CDR3 sequences, with about 20% as singletons. Germline V gene sequence: CDR1 MDHEN, CDR2 SYDVKM. Trimming at V came to 8 bases and at J to 3 bases, leaving 4 bases not matched to a gene. CDR3 length equals 12 residues. As concerns this clonotype: A much bigger clone sits one base away, suggesting this may be a read error. This is likely a read error, given that the CDR3 carries no conserved phenylalanine or tryptophan at its end.

Sequenced sample: naive CD8+ T cells from blood, with Jurkat cell RNA spiked in. Specified subset: FACS-sorted CD8+CD4-CCR7+CD45RA+ naive T cells. The chain links TRBV28 to TRBJ2-7; 7 bases match TRBD1. The sequence derives from a human donor in good health. Some libraries in this study had Jurkat cell RNA spiked in. The CDR3 is CASGQVVYEQYL. CDR3 DNA: TGTGCCAGCGGACAGGTCGTCTACGAGCAGTACCTC.